A single count supports the clone carrying this T cell receptor beta chain. Its antigen is still unknown. This entry comes from a study of PD-L1 blockade in urothelial cancer. Specified time point: pretreatment peripheral blood. Patients' urothelial carcinoma was locally advanced or metastatic. Study-wide results and limits: Durable-benefit patients expanded tumor-associated blood clones more at 3 weeks.

Germline values: CDR1 MNHEY, CDR2 SVGAGI. V lost 2 bases and J 1 base, leaving 8 bases between the germline ends. CDR3 length equals 14 residues. Measured with immunoSEQ multiplex PCR; TCRdb has only the in-frame clones, and not every one. The profile covers around 100,000 clones, with around 90% appearing a single time and about 1.7% taken by the ten largest. The receptor comes from a man aged 60 to 69 with urothelial cancer. V is TRBV6-5 and J is TRBJ2-5, with D possibly TRBD1 on 5 matching bases. The sample here was PBMCs, taken around atezolizumab (anti-PD-L1) treatment. The CDR3 loop reads CASSYRQTQETQYF. CDR3 in DNA: TGTGCCAGCAGTTACCGACAGACCCAAGAGACCCAGTACTTC.